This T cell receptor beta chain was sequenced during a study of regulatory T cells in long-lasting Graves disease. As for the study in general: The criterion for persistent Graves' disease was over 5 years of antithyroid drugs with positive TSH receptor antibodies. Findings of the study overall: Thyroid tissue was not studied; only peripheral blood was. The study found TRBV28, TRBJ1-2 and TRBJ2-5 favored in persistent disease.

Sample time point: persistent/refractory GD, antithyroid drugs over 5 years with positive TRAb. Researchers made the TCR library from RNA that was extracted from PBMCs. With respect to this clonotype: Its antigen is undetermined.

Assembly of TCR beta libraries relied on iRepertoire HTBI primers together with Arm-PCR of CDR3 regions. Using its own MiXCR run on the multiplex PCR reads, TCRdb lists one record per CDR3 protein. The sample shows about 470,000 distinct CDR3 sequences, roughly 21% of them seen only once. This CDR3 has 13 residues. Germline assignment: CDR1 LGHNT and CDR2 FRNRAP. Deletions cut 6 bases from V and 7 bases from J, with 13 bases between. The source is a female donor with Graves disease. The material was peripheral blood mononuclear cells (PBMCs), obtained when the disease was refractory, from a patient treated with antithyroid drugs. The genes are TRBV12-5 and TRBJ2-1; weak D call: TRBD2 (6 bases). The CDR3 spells CASGLQGGNEQFF. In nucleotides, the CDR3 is TGTGCTAGTGGACTGCAGGGAGGTAATGAGCAGTTCTTC.